The 21 T cell receptor beta chains given below trace back to one sample, sequenced in a study of OX40 agonist ivuxolimab in advanced cancers. TCRdb's table, derived via immunoSEQ multiplex PCR, lists solely in-frame clones and lacks some. The profile shows approximately 82,000 clones, around 83% of them singletons. Sequencing used CD4+ or CD8+ T cells sorted from blood, obtained in a trial of the OX40 agonist ivuxolimab. These receptors originate from an adult with an advanced solid tumor such as melanoma, head and neck, liver or kidney cancer.

This chain uses TRBV9 with TRBJ1-6; D unresolved. Trimming cost V 3 bases and J 7 bases, with 14 bases left between them. Germline V lookup: CDR1 SGDLS, CDR2 YYNGEE. CDR3 length equals 15 residues. The CDR3 DNA reads as TGTGCCAGCAGCGCGGACCCCCTCAGCAATTCACCCCTCCACTTT. It encodes CASSADPLSNSPLHF.

The chain links TRBV18 to TRBJ2-4; TRBD1 aligns across 8 bases. The CDR3 contains 15 residues. Germline V gene lookup returns CDR1 KGHSH and CDR2 LQKENI. V lost 3 bases, J lost 6 bases, and 7 bases stayed unmatched. This CDR3 reads CASSPQGASGNIQYF. CDR3 nucleotide sequence: TGTGCCAGCTCACCGCAGGGGGCGTCGGGAAACATTCAGTACTTC. Using reference TRBV18 and TRBJ2-4 for the parts outside the CDR3, the full variable domain is NAGVMQNPRHLVRRRGQEARLRCSPMKGHSHVYWYRQLPEEGLKFMVYLQKENIIDESGMPKERFSAEFPKEGPSILRIQQVVRGDSAAYFCASSPQGASGNIQYFGAGTRLSVL.

V gene TRBV5-1 combines with J gene TRBJ1-1, with 9 bases fitting TRBD1. The junction had 3 bases not matched to a gene; V was cut back by 0 bases and J by 6 bases. Per germline, CDR1 SGHRS and CDR2 YFSETQ. This CDR3 has 14 amino acids. DNA for the CDR3: TGCGCCAGCAGCTTGGCGGGGGACAGGGCTGAAGCTTTCTTT. It encodes CASSLAGDRAEAFF. The full variable domain, in which reference TRBV5-1 and TRBJ1-1 provide the parts outside the CDR3, is KAGVTQTPRYLIKTRGQQVTLSCSPISGHRSVSWYQQTPGQGLQFLFEYFSETQRNKGNFPGRFSGRQFSNSRSEMNVSTLELGDSALYLCASSLAGDRAEAFFGQGTRLTVV.

In DNA, the CDR3 is TGTGCCAGCAGCTTCCGAGGGCACACAGATACGCAGTATTTT. Its translation: CASSFRGHTDTQYF. This chain joins TRBV7-2 and TRBJ2-3; tentatively, D is TRBD2 (5 bases). Trimming shortened V by 3 bases and J by 2 bases, and 9 bases separated the two germline ends. Germline V gene lookup returns CDR1 SGHTA and CDR2 FQGNSA. CDR3 length: 14 residues.

The chain couples TRBV2 to TRBJ1-5, with TRBD1 as a possible D gene (5 bases). V was trimmed by 7 bases and J by 4 bases, leaving 11 bases between them. CDR3 length: 13 residues. The germline CDR1 and CDR2 sequences are SNHLY and FYNNEI. In DNA, the CDR3 is TGTGCCAGCACCCGGGGGGTAAATCAGCCCCAGCATTTT. Its translation is CASTRGVNQPQHF.

V gene TRBV11-3 combines with J gene TRBJ2-5, with TRBD1 matching over 9 bases. Trimming at V came to 2 bases and at J to 2 bases, leaving 3 bases not matched to a gene. Per germline, CDR1 SGHNT and CDR2 YENEEA. The CDR3 loop spans 15 amino acids. CDR3 DNA sequence: TGTGCCAGCAGCTTACTGGGACAGGGACAAGAGACCCAGTACTTC. Protein sequence: CASSLLGQGQETQYF.

J is TRBJ1-4 and V is TRBV30; 8 nucleotides agree with TRBD1. The CDR3 length is 14 residues. J was trimmed by 8 bases and V by 2 bases; bases with no gene match: 7. CDR1 is GTSNPN, CDR2 SVGIG, per germline (reference sequence). The DNA of the CDR3 is TGTGCCTGGAGTAGAAACAGGGGGAGAGAAAAACTGTTTTTT. Translated, it gives CAWSRNRGREKLFF.

This chain connects TRBV15 to TRBJ2-3; TRBD1 matches 7 bases. V gave up 2 bases and J gave up 3 bases; unmatched junction bases: 8. The length of the CDR3 is 16 residues. Germline values: CDR1 LNHNV, CDR2 YYDKDF (reference sequence). CDR3 nucleotides: TGTGCCACCAGCAGAAACTTAGGGGGCTCGACAGATACGCAGTATTTT. Its protein is CATSRNLGGSTDTQYF. The variable domain in full, completed from reference TRBV15 and TRBJ2-3, reads DAMVIQNPRYQVTQFGKPVTLSCSQTLNHNVMYWYQQKSSQAPKLLFHYYDKDFNNEADTPDNFQSRRPNTSFCFLDIRSPGLGDTAMYLCATSRNLGGSTDTQYFGPGTRLTVL.

This clone showed up just a few times. This chain links TRBV28 with TRBJ1-3, with 7 positions matching TRBD1. Germline V gene data show CDR1 as MDHEN and CDR2 as SYDVKM. V shed 6 bases and J 7 bases; nucleotides not matched to a gene: 12. The CDR3 loop spans 15 amino acids. The CDR3 nucleotides read TGTGCCAGCAGCTTGCCAGGGGGGGGCTGGAACACCATATATTTT. Its translation is CASSLPGGGWNTIYF. Filled out from reference TRBV28 and TRBJ1-3, the complete variable domain reads DVKVTQSSRYLVKRTGEKVFLECVQDMDHENMFWYRQDPGLGLRLIYFSYDVKMKEKGDIPEGYSVSREKKERFSLILESASTNQTSMYLCASSLPGGGWNTIYFGEGSWLTVV.

The chain combines TRBV29-1 with TRBJ2-3, with a possible D match to TRBD2 (6 bases). Looked up from germline, CDR1 is SQVTM and CDR2 is ANQGSEA. Between the trimmed V and J ends, which lost 4 bases and 1 base, there was a span of 12 bases. The CDR3 covers 14 residues. CDR3 sequence reads: CSVASGVGTDTQYF. In nucleotides, the CDR3 is TGCAGCGTTGCTTCGGGGGTTGGCACAGATACGCAGTATTTT.

The chain combines TRBV5-1 with TRBJ2-7; perhaps TRBD1 as D (6 bases). This CDR3 contains 14 residues. Germline loops: CDR1 SGHRS, CDR2 YFSETQ. V was clipped by 2 bases and J by 3 bases, with 12 bases between them. The CDR3: CASSLQGVLYEQYF. Written as DNA, the CDR3 is TGCGCCAGCAGCTTACAGGGAGTCCTCTACGAGCAGTACTTC. The variable domain in full, completed from reference TRBV5-1 and TRBJ2-7, reads KAGVTQTPRYLIKTRGQQVTLSCSPISGHRSVSWYQQTPGQGLQFLFEYFSETQRNKGNFPGRFSGRQFSNSRSEMNVSTLELGDSALYLCASSLQGVLYEQYFGPGTRLTVT.

In this sample, this clone turned up once. The chain combines TRBV2 with TRBJ1-1; TRBD1 might be the D (6 bases). CDR3 length: 15 residues. V was clipped by 7 bases and J by 2 bases, with 17 bases between them. The germline V gene encodes CDR1 SNHLY and CDR2 FYNNEI. CDR3 loop: CASTRRGGGNTEAFF. The DNA of the CDR3 is TGTGCCAGCACCAGACGAGGGGGAGGAAACACTGAAGCTTTCTTT. Variable domain in full (rest from reference TRBV2 and TRBJ1-1): EPEVTQTPSHQVTQMGQEVILRCVPISNHLYFYWYRQILGQKVEFLVSFYNNEISEKSEIFDDQFSVERPDGSNFTLKIRSTKLEDSAMYFCASTRRGGGNTEAFFGQGTRLTVV.

The genes are TRBV9 and TRBJ2-1, with TRBD2 identical over 11 bases. The CDR3 extends over 15 amino acids. Trimming took 4 bases from V and 12 from J; bases not matched to a gene: 12. Germline V gene sequence: CDR1 SGDLS, CDR2 YYNGEE. The CDR3 coding sequence is TGTGCCAGCAGCCCTCTGGCTAGCGGGGGGAATAGGCAGTTCTTC. Amino acids: CASSPLASGGNRQFF.

The chain uses TRBV29-1 and TRBJ1-2, with 11 bases that match TRBD1. The CDR3 contains 13 residues. Germline CDR1 and CDR2: SQVTM and ANQGSEA. J gave up 4 bases and V 7 bases, and 5 bases lay outside the gene matches. CDR3 sequence reads: CSARTGGAYGYTF. Written as DNA, the CDR3 is TGCAGCGCCAGGACAGGGGGCGCCTATGGCTACACCTTC.

The V gene is TRBV6-6, the J gene TRBJ1-4; D possibly corresponds to TRBD1 (5 bases). CDR3 size: 11 residues. Trimming took off 8 bases at V and 7 bases at J, with 8 bases between the two ends. The germline CDR1 and CDR2 sequences are MNHNY and SVGAGI (reference sequence). CDR3 protein: CASSRGEKLFF. The CDR3 nucleotides are TGTGCCAGCTCGAGGGGTGAAAAACTGTTTTTT.

This clone was observed a few times. The junction and the germline gene differ at one end; a read error may be behind it. CDR3 DNA sequence: TGTGCCAGCGGCTTCGGGTGGGCGGACGGCGGCTACACCTTC. Protein sequence: CASGFGWADGGYTF. This chain joins TRBV5-6 and TRBJ1-2; D is undetermined. The CDR3 consists of 14 residues. Germline V gene data show CDR1 as SGHDT and CDR2 as YYEEEE.

This clone was seen only once. The rearrangement joins TRBV5-1 to TRBJ1-1; unclear D gene. Germline CDR1 is SGHRS and CDR2 is YFSETQ. The CDR3 is made up of 14 amino acids. V lost 5 bases and J lost 0, with 11 bases in between. The CDR3 loop reads CASRSQTLNTEAFF. The CDR3 DNA reads TGCGCCAGCAGATCTCAGACCCTGAACACTGAAGCTTTCTTT.

V usage is TRBV4-3 and J usage is TRBJ1-5, with D uncertain. Trimming cost V 0 bases and J 4 bases, with 13 bases left between them. Germline loops: CDR1 LGHNA, CDR2 YSLEER. CDR3 length: 16 amino acids. CDR3 sequence (DNA): TGCGCCAGCAGCCAAGATAGCGCAGGTTCGAATCAGCCCCAGCATTTT. The encoded protein is CASSQDSAGSNQPQHF.

V gene TRBV7-3 combines with J gene TRBJ2-6; D is uncertain. This CDR3 spans 15 amino acids. Germline-derived CDR1 and CDR2 are SGHTA and FQGTGA. V lost 2 bases to trimming and J lost 0 bases, with 5 bases between them. The CDR3 DNA reads TGTGCCAGCAGCTTACACAACTCTGGGGCCAACGTCCTGACTTTC. Translating it yields CASSLHNSGANVLTF.

The rearrangement joins TRBV6-5 to TRBJ1-3; tentative D call: TRBD1 (5 bases). The CDR3 spans 16 residues. Between the trimmed V and J ends, which lost 3 bases and 0 bases, there was a span of 12 bases. The germline V gene has CDR1 MNHEY and CDR2 SVGAGI. The CDR3 protein is CASSYTGDLSGNTIYF. Here the CDR3 DNA reads TGTGCCAGCAGTTATACCGGGGACCTCTCTGGAAACACCATATATTTT.

This chain joins TRBV28 and TRBJ1-3; D remains unclear. Trimming pared 5 bases from V and 5 bases from J, leaving 13 bases between. The CDR3 sequence is 14 residues long. Germline V lookup: CDR1 MDHEN, CDR2 SYDVKM. CDR3 in DNA: TGTGCCAGCAGTCCTCCGGGGAGCAGAAACACCATATATTTT. Protein sequence: CASSPPGSRNTIYF.